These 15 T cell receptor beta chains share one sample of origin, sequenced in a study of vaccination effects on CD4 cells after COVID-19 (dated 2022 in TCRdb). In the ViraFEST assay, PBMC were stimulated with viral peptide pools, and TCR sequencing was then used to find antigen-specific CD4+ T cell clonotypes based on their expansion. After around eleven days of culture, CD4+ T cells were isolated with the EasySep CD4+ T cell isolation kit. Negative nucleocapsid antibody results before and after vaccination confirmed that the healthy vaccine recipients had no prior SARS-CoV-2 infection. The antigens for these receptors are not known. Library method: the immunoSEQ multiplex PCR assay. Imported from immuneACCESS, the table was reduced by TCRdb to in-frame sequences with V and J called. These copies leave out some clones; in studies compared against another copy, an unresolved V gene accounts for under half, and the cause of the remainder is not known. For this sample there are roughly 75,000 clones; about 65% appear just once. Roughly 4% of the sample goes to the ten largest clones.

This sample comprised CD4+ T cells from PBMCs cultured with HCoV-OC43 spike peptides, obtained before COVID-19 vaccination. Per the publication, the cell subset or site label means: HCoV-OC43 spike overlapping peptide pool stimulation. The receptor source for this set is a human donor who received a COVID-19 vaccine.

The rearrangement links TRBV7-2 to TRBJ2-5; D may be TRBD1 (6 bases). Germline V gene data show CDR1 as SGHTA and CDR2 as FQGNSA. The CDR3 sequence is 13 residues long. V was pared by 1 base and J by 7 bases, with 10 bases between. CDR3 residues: CASSLDRDVTQYF. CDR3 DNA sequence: TGTGCCAGCAGCTTAGACAGGGACGTGACCCAGTACTTC. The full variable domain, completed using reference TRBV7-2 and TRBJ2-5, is GAGVSQSPSNKVTEKGKDVELRCDPISGHTALYWYRQSLGQGLEFLIYFQGNSAPDKSGLPSDRFSAERTGGSVSTLTIQRTQQEDSAVYLCASSLDRDVTQYFGPGTRLLVL.

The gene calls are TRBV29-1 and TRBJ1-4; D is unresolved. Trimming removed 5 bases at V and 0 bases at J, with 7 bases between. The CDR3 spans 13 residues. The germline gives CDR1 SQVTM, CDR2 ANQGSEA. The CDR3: CSVSGPTNEKLFF. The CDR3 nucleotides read TGCAGCGTTTCGGGTCCAACTAATGAAAAACTGTTTTTT.

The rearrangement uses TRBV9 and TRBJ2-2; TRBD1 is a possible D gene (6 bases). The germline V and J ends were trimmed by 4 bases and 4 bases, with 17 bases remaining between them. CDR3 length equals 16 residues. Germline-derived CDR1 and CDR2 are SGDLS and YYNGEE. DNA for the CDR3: TGTGCCAGCAGCCCCCAGGGGCGCCAGGTCACCGGGGAGCTGTTTTTT. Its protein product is CASSPQGRQVTGELFF.

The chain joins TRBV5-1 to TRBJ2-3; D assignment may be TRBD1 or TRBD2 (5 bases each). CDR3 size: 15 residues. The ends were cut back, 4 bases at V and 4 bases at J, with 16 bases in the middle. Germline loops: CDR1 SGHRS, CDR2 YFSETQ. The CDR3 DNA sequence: TGCGCCAGCAGCCAGTCACCTGGGGACCCAGATACGCAGTATTTT. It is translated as CASSQSPGDPDTQYF.

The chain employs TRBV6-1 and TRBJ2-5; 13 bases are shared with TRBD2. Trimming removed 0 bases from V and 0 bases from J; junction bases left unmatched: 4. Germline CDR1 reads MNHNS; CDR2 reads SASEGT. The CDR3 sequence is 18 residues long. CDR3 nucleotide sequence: TGTGCCAGCAGTGAAGCAAAACTAGCGGGGGGGAACCAAGAGACCCAGTACTTC. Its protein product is CASSEAKLAGGNQETQYF.

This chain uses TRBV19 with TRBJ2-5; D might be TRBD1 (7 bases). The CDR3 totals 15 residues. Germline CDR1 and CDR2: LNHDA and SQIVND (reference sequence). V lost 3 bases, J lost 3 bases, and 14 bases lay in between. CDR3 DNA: TGTGCCAGTAGTATTGACAGGGAGGTGGAAGAGACCCAGTACTTC. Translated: CASSIDREVEETQYF.

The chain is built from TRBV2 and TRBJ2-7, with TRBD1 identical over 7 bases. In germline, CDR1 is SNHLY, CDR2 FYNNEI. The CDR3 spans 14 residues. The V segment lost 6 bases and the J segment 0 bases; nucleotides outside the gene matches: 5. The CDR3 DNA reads TGTGCCAGCAGGGGACAGATGAGCTCCTACGAGCAGTACGTC. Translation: CASRGQMSSYEQYV.

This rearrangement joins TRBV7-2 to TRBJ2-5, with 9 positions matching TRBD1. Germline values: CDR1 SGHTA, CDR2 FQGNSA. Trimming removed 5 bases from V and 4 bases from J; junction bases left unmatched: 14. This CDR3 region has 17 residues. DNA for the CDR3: TGTGCCAGCAGCCCGATCCACCGGGACAGGGCTTTAGAGACCCAGTACTTC. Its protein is CASSPIHRDRALETQYF. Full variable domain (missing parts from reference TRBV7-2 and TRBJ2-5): GAGVSQSPSNKVTEKGKDVELRCDPISGHTALYWYRQSLGQGLEFLIYFQGNSAPDKSGLPSDRFSAERTGGSVSTLTIQRTQQEDSAVYLCASSPIHRDRALETQYFGPGTRLLVL.

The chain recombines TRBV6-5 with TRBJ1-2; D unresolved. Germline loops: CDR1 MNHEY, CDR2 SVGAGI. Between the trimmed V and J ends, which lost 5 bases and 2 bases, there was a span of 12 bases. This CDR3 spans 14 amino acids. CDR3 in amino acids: CASSMTLLNYGYTF. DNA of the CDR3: TGTGCCAGCAGTATGACCCTACTCAACTATGGCTACACCTTC.

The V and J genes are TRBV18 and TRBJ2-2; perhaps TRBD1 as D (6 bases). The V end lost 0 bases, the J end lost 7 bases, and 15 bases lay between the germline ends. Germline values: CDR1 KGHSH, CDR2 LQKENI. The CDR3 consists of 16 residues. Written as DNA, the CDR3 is TGTGCCAGCTCACCACCGGTCCAACAGGGTGGCGGGGAGCTGTTTTTT. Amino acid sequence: CASSPPVQQGGGELFF.

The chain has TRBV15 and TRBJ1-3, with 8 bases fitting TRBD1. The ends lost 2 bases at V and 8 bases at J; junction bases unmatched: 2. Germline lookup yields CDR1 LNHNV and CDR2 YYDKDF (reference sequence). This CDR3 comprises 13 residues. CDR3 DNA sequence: TGTGCCACCAGCAGACAGGGGGCGGACACCATATATTTT. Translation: CATSRQGADTIYF. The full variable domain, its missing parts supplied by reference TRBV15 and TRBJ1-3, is DAMVIQNPRYQVTQFGKPVTLSCSQTLNHNVMYWYQQKSSQAPKLLFHYYDKDFNNEADTPDNFQSRRPNTSFCFLDIRSPGLGDTAMYLCATSRQGADTIYFGEGSWLTVV.

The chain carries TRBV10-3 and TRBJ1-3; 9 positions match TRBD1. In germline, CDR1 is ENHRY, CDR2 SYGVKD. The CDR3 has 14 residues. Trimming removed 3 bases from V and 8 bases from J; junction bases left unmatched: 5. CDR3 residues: CAISDTGGWHTIYF. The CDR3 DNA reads TGTGCCATCAGTGACACAGGGGGCTGGCACACCATATATTTT.

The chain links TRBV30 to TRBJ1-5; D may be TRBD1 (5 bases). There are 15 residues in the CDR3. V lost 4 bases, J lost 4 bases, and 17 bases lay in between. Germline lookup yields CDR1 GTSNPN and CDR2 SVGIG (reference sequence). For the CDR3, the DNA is TGTGCCTGGAATGCCGGGGCAGCTCTAAATCAGCCCCAGCATTTT. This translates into CAWNAGAALNQPQHF. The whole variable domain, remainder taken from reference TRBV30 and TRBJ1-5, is SQTIHQWPATLVQPVGSPLSLECTVEGTSNPNLYWYRQAAGRGLQLLFYSVGIGQISSEVPQNLSASRPQDRQFILSSKKLLLSDSGFYLCAWNAGAALNQPQHFGDGTRLSIL.

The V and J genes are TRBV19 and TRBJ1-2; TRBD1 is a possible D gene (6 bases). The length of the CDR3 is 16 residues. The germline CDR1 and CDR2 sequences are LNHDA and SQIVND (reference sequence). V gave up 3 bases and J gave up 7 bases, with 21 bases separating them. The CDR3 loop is CASSMGMGTLPTGYTF. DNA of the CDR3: TGTGCCAGTAGTATGGGTATGGGGACATTGCCAACTGGCTACACCTTC.

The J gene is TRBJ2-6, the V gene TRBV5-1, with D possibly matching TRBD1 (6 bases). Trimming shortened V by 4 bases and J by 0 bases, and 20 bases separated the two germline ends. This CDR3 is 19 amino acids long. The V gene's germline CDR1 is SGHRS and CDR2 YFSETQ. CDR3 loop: CASSRMAGAPSSGANVLTF. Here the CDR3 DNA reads TGCGCCAGCAGCCGTATGGCAGGGGCCCCCAGCTCTGGGGCCAACGTCCTGACTTTC.